This T cell receptor (beta chain) stems from a study of T-cell reconstitution after alpha-beta-depleted transplantation in children. Points from the study as a whole: By one year post-transplant, T-cell counts and diversity largely arose from T cells that were newly produced. Expanded graft clones, several hundred of them, were reportedly the source of alpha-beta T cells about two months after transplant. Some patients owed their high day-60 TCRbeta diversity to surviving recipient T cells and thymic progenitors.

This clonotype has at least ten counts. Its antigen is not identified. The V gene's germline CDR1 is SQVTM and CDR2 ANQGSEA. CDR3 length equals 13 residues. The V end lost 4 bases, the J end lost 5 bases, and 12 bases lay between the germline ends. Unique molecular identifiers featured in how the TCRbeta library was prepared. TCRdb reanalysed the PCR reads using MiXCR and keeps one entry per CDR3 protein. The sample comprises around 190,000 distinct CDR3 sequences, roughly 7% of which are singletons, and 5.5% to 6.5% rests with the top ten. The genes are TRBV29-1 and TRBJ1-5; tentative D call: TRBD1 (5 bases). The source of this sequence is a boy younger than 10 with acute lymphoblastic leukemia, due to receive a stem cell transplant. Material: PBMCs, obtained before TCRalphabeta/CD19-depleted stem cell transplant. The DNA of the CDR3 is TGCAGCGTTGCTTGGGGGAGGGATCAGCCCCAGCATTTT. This gives the protein CSVAWGRDQPQHF.